The rows below give T cell receptor beta chains drawn from one sample of a study of blood T cells in healthy people across ages. TCRdb fed the 5' RACE reads into MiXCR, producing one record per CDR3 protein. This table holds fewer than 1,000,000 distinct CDR3 sequences, around 42% found once. The sequenced material came from blood. The receptors derive from a man aged 55 to 70 in good health. The conserved cysteine and the conserved F or W are not part of the CDR3 here. Rows give clone size only sometimes, using once, few, many, or a class for an expanded clone.

>12|TRBV7-2|NA
ASSAQLTTYEQY
>12|TRBV21-1|few
ASSKEYSNYGYT
>12|TRBV28|many
ASTSEFLSYEQY
>18|TRBV9|few
ASSGNHPGLAGTNTGELF
>13|TRBV18|NA
ASSPPPGGSETQY
>10|TRBV9|NA
ASSVPRDEQF
>9|TRBV6-5|NA
ASSWGQSAF
>13|TRBV12-3/TRBV12-4|NA
ASRRGTGGNYGYT
>15|TRBV14|NA
ASSQGNWGGRGETQY
>13|TRBV28|few
ASSKSAGISYEQY
>12|TRBV9|once
ASSSPPGDTEAF
>13|TRBV6-2/TRBV6-3|few
ASSYEGGGHQPQH
>10|TRBV29-1|NA
SARTQGTEAF
>14|TRBV20-1|NA
SARLARTGANSPLH
>17|TRBV6-2/TRBV6-3|NA
ASRNALGSSLLTNEKLF
>12|TRBV7-9|NA
ASSPGQGRLEQY
>11|TRBV28|few
ASSVGVYNEQF
>13|TRBV6-1|NA
ASSEGGGQNYGYT
>12|TRBV5-4|NA
ASSLGQGKETQY
>11|TRBV20-1|few
SARTYDSYEQY
>11|TRBV4-3|few
ASSQGTLETQY
>15|TRBV24-1|NA
ATSDRGREDGTDTQY
>10|TRBV29-1|few
SVGARGEKLF
>10|TRBV27|NA
ASSFSRDEQF
>11|TRBV20-1|NA
SASVTGGGGYT
>13|TRBV7-9|NA
ASSRRQGLTDTQY
>14|TRBV5-1|NA
ASSWGHSSGANVLT
>13|TRBV16|NA
ASSQSTGARNEQF
>14|TRBV6-5|NA
ASSLTSGAFSYEQY
>13|TRBV7-2|NA
ASSKRTGRVDTQY
>13|TRBV20-1|NA
SARDMASGKETQY
>11|TRBV2|NA
ASYSMSTDTQY
>13|TRBV6-1|many
ASSVSGLAVYEQY
>12|TRBV5-1|NA
ASSLTQGLETQY
>15|TRBV3-1|NA
ASSQGPLTSTTGELF
>12|TRBV3-1|NA
ASSQFSLQETQY
>14|TRBV3-1|NA
ASSQDWASGANVPT
>10|TRBV3-1|once
ASSLTQGEAF
>15|TRBV6-2/TRBV6-3|few
ASSQGRNRASEEKLF
>10|TRBV20-1|NA
SASGERYGYT
>10|TRBV20-1|NA
SARTRGSGYT
>13|TRBV10-3|few
ASGLAGEAYNEQF
>12|TRBV25-1|NA
ASRGAGIFYGYT
>10|TRBV20-1|NA
SARGGGADAF
>11|TRBV28|NA
ATSQGNLGEQF
>12|TRBV7-2|NA
ASSLAGANNEQY
>14|TRBV5-5|NA
ASSLEVYTGANVLT